This T cell receptor (beta chain) was sequenced for a study of T cells in localized non-small cell lung cancer. Findings and limits, study-wide: A raised T cell density in blood coincided with lengthier overall survival. Adjacent lung held a median roughly 50 of the top 100 tumor clones. Because researchers sequenced only one region of the tumor, heterogeneity is still possible. There was higher T cell clonality in uninvolved adjacent lung than in tumor, and it was highest there.

About this clone: Antigen specificity is unknown.

This CDR3 has 19 residues. J gave up 3 bases and V 0 bases, and 11 bases lay outside the gene matches. The germline CDR1 and CDR2 sequences are SGHRS and YFSETQ. The repertoire was sequenced with immunoSEQ multiplex PCR; TCRdb's copy has only in-frame clones and lacks some. The sample comprises around 26,000 clones, 80% to 90% of which are singletons, and roughly 2.9% rests with the top ten. This TCR came from a woman between 18 and 50 years old with stage I lung adenocarcinoma. The material was peripheral blood, obtained before any cancer treatment. V is TRBV5-1 and J is TRBJ2-5; 13 positions match TRBD2. The chain's CDR3 is CASSLEGLAGIGPEETQYF. CDR3 DNA sequence: TGCGCCAGCAGCTTGGAGGGACTAGCGGGAATCGGACCGGAAGAGACCCAGTACTTC.